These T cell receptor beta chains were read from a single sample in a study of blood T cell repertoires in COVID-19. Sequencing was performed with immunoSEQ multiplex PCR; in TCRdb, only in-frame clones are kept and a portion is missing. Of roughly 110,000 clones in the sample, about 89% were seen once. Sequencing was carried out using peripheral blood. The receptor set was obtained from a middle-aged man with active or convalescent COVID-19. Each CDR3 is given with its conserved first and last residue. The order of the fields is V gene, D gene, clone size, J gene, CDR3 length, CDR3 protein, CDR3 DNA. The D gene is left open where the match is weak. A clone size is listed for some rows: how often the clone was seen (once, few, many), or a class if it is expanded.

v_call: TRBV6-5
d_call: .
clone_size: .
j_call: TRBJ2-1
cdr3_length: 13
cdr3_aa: CASTSGADNEQFF
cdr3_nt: TGTGCCAGCACCTCAGGAGCGGACAATGAGCAGTTCTTC

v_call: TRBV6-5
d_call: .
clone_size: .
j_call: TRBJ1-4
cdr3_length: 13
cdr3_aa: CASKVQGGEKLFF
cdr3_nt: TGTGCCAGCAAGGTACAGGGCGGTGAAAAACTGTTTTTT

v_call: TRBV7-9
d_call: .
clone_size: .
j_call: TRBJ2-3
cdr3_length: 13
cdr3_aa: CASSLDGGDTQYF
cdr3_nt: TGTGCCAGCAGCTTAGACGGAGGAGATACGCAGTATTTT

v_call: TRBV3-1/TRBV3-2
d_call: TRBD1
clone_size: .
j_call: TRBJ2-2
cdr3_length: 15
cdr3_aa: CASSLQGRGTGELFF
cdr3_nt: TGTGCCAGCAGTTTACAGGGGAGAGGCACCGGGGAGCTGTTTTTT

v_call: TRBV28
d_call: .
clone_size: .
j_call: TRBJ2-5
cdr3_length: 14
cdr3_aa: CASSSGQKQETQYF
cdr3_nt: TGTGCCAGCAGTTCCGGACAGAAACAAGAGACCCAGTACTTC

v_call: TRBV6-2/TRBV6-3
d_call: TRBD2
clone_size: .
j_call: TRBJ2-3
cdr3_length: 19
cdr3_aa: CASSYPRTSGRSSLDTQYF
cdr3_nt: TGTGCCAGCAGTTACCCGAGGACTAGCGGGAGGAGTTCTTTGGATACGCAGTATTTT

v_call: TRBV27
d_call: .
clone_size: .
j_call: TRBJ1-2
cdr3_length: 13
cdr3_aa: CASSSTGGWGYTF
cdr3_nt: TGTGCCAGCAGTTCCACGGGGGGCTGGGGCTACACCTTC

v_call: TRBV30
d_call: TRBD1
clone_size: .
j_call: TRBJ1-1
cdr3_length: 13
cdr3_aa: CARDRFMNTEAFF
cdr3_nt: TGTGCCAGGGACAGATTCATGAACACTGAAGCTTTCTTT

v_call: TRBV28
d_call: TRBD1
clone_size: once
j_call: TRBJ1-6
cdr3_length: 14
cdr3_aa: CASSPGQGNSPLHF
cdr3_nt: TGTGCCAGCAGCCCGGGACAGGGGAATTCACCCCTCCACTTT

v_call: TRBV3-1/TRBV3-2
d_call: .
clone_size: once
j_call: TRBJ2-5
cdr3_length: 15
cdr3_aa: CASSQPTDSWKTQYF
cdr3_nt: TGTGCCAGCAGCCAACCTACGGACAGCTGGAAGACCCAGTACTTC

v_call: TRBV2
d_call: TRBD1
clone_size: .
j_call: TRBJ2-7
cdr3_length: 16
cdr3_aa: CASEELWGQGTYEQYF
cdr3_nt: TGTGCCAGCGAAGAGCTTTGGGGACAGGGCACCTACGAGCAGTACTTC

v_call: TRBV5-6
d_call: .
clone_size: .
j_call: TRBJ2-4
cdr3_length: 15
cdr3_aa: CASSPPGLTKNIQYF
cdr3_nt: TGTGCCAGCAGCCCACCGGGACTTACCAAAAACATTCAGTACTTC

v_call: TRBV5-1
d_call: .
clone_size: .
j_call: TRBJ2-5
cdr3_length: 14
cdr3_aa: CASNFLEGGETQYF
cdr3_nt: TGCGCCAGCAACTTCCTCGAGGGAGGAGAGACCCAGTACTTC

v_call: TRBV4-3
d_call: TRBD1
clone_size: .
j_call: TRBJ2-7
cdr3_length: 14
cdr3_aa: CASSPGDRVLEQYF
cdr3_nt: TGCGCCAGCAGCCCAGGGGACAGGGTCCTCGAGCAGTACTTC

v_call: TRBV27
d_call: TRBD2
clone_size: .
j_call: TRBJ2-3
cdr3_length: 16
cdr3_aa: CASSLVPSGSLNTQYF
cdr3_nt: TGTGCCAGCAGTTTAGTTCCTAGCGGGAGCCTAAATACGCAGTATTTT

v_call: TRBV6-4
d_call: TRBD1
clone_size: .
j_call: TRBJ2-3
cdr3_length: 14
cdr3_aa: CASSTGAPADTQYF
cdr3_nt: TGTGCCAGCAGTACAGGGGCGCCCGCAGATACGCAGTATTTT

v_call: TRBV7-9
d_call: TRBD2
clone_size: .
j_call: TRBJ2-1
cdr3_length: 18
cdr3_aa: CASSAGLAGVGSYNEQFF
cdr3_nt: TGTGCCAGCAGCGCGGGACTAGCGGGAGTGGGGTCCTACAATGAGCAGTTCTTC

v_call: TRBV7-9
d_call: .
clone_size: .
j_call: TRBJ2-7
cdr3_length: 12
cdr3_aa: CASSLSGWEQYF
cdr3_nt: TGTGCCAGCAGCTTATCAGGATGGGAGCAGTACTTC

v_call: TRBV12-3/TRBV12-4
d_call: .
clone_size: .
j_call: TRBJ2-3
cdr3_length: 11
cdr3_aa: CASSFVDTQYF
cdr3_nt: TGTGCCAGCAGTTTCGTGGATACGCAGTATTTT

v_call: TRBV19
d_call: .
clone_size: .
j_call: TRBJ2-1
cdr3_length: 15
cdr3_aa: CASSIIAGSGNEQFF
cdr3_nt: TGTGCCAGTAGTATAATTGCGGGATCCGGCAATGAGCAGTTCTTC

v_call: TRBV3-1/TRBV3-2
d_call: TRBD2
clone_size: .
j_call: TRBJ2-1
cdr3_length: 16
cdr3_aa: CASSQDAVSGYNEQFF
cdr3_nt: TGTGCCAGCAGCCAAGATGCGGTTAGCGGGTACAATGAGCAGTTCTTC

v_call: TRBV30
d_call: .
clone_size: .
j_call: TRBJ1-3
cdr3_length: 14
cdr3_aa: CAWRTGNPGNTIYF
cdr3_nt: TGTGCCTGGAGGACAGGAAATCCTGGAAACACCATATATTTT

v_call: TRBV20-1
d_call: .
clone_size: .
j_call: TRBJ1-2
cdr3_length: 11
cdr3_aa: CRPGANYGYTF
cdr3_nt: TGCAGGCCGGGAGCTAACTATGGCTACACCTTC

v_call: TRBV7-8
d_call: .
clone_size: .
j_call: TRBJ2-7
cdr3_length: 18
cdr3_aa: CASSLRTDTWGSAYEQYF
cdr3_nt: TGTGCCAGCAGCCTCAGGACAGACACCTGGGGCAGCGCCTACGAGCAGTACTTC

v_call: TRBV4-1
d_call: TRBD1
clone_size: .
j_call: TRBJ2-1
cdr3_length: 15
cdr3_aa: CASSPYRGAYNEQFF
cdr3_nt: TGCGCCAGCAGCCCCTACAGGGGAGCATACAATGAGCAGTTCTTC

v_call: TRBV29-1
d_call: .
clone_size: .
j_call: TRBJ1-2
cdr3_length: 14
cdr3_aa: CSVVPDTPGYGYTF
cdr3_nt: TGCAGCGTTGTCCCTGACACCCCTGGCTATGGCTACACCTTC

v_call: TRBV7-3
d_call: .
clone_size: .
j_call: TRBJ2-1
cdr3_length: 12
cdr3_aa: CASSHTLGEQFF
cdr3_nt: TGTGCCAGCAGCCATACACTAGGTGAGCAGTTCTTC

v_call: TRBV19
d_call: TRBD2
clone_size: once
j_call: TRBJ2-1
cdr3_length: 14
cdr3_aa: CASSPGLAHNEQFF
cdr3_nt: TGTGCCAGTAGTCCGGGACTAGCACACAATGAGCAGTTCTTC